A selection of T cell receptor beta chains follows, all from one sample in a study of CD8+CD57+ T cells in acquired aplastic anemia. TCRdb recomputed calls from the reads with MiXCR, one row per CDR3 protein. Among more than 150,000 distinct CDR3 sequences, around 45% were seen once, and the ten largest hold around 3%. Sample: sorted CD4+, CD8+, or CD8+CD57+ T cells (not recorded which) from PBMCs. The receptor set was obtained from a human donor in good health. The CDR3 runs from the conserved cysteine through the conserved F or W. The D gene is left open where the match is weak. Clone size appears in some rows only: once, few, many, or a class for an expanded clone.

>.|TRBV10-3|TRBJ2-5|.
TGTGCCATCAGGGACGGCCCGGAGGTGACCCAGTACTTC
CAIRDGPEVTQYF
>.|TRBV7-2|TRBJ1-4|TRBD1
TGTGCCAGCAGCTTAGCGCGAGGGACAGGGGGTGAAAAACTGTTTTTT
CASSLARGTGGEKLFF
>many|TRBV7-9|TRBJ2-1|.
TGTGCCAGCAGCCACAACACCTTAGGATCCAATGAGCAGTTCTTC
CASSHNTLGSNEQFF
>.|TRBV9|TRBJ2-3|.
TGTGCCAGCAGCGTAGAAGGGGGAACCGGCACAGATACGCAGTATTTT
CASSVEGGTGTDTQYF
>.|TRBV7-3|TRBJ1-2|TRBD1
TGTGCCAGCAGCGATAACCCGGGACAGGGAGGGATTGGCTACACCTTC
CASSDNPGQGGIGYTF
>many|TRBV20-1|TRBJ1-6|.
TGCAGTGCTAGAGCAGGGGCCGGGGATTCACCCCTCCACTTT
CSARAGAGDSPLHF
>.|TRBV18|TRBJ2-2|.
TGTGCCAGCTCACCACCTACGGCGAGGGAGCTGTTTTTT
CASSPPTARELFF
>many|TRBV6-1|TRBJ1-1|TRBD1
TGTGCCAGCACCAGGACAGGGGACACTGAAGCTTTCTTT
CASTRTGDTEAFF
>.|TRBV24-1|TRBJ2-1|.
TGTGCCACCAGTGATTTTGCCGGGAGCTACAATGAGCAGTTCTTC
CATSDFAGSYNEQFF
>few|TRBV12-3/TRBV12-4|TRBJ1-1|TRBD1
TGTGCCAGCAGCCCTCGGACAGGGGAAAGTGAGACTTTCTTT
CASSPRTGESETFF
>many|TRBV20-1|TRBJ1-4|.
TGCAGTGCTCTTAGCCCGGGGTCTGAAAAACTGTTTTTT
CSALSPGSEKLFF
>.|TRBV11-1|TRBJ2-1|TRBD1
TGTGCCAGCAGCCCAAGAGACAGGGGAGACAATGAGCAGTTCTTC
CASSPRDRGDNEQFF
>few|TRBV28|TRBJ1-2|.
TGTGCCAGCAGTCTGACCCGTGACAGGACCTCCTATGGCTACACCTTC
CASSLTRDRTSYGYTF
>few|TRBV29-1|TRBJ2-7|.
TGCAGCGTTAGAGGAGGCGGGGGCGAATCCTACGAGCAGTACTTC
CSVRGGGGESYEQYF
>many|TRBV7-3|TRBJ2-3|.
TGTGCCAGCAGCTTAACGGGGGGCATAATCACAGATACGCAGTATTTT
CASSLTGGIITDTQYF
>many|TRBV6-1|TRBJ1-2|.
TGTGCCAGCAGGGGACGGCTCTATGGCTACACCTTC
CASRGRLYGYTF
>many|TRBV7-9|TRBJ2-3|.
TGTGCCAGCAGCTTAGATAGGGGAGCGGGCACAGATACGCAGTATTTT
CASSLDRGAGTDTQYF
>few|TRBV10-3|TRBJ1-1|TRBD1
TGTGCCATCAGTGATACAGGGGCGAAGAACACTGAAGCTTTCTTT
CAISDTGAKNTEAFF
>.|TRBV2|TRBJ1-1|TRBD1
TGTGCCAGCCCAGGGGGCGCGGGCACTGAAGCTTTCTTT
CASPGGAGTEAFF
>.|TRBV7-8|TRBJ2-5|TRBD1
TGTGCCAGCAGCTTCGCGGCAGGGGGCGCGGGGGAGACCCAGTACTTC
CASSFAAGGAGETQYF
>few|TRBV30|TRBJ1-1|.
TGTGCCTGGAGTCACGGACAGAACACTGAAGCTTTCTTT
CAWSHGQNTEAFF
>.|TRBV19|TRBJ1-5|.
TGTGCCAGTAGCGCCCTAAGGGACAGCAATCAGCCCCAGCATTTT
CASSALRDSNQPQHF
>.|TRBV24-1|TRBJ2-5|TRBD1
TGTGCCACCAGTGACCCCGGACAGGGACAAGAGACCCAGTACTTC
CATSDPGQGQETQYF
>many|TRBV9|TRBJ2-1|.
TGTGCCAGCAGCGTAGAGGGACAAGCGCATGAGCAGTTCTTC
CASSVEGQAHEQFF
>.|TRBV7-9|TRBJ1-1|.
TGTGCCAGCAGCGAAGGGACGGGAAACACTGAAGCTTTCTTT
CASSEGTGNTEAFF
>.|TRBV24-1|TRBJ2-2|.
TGTGCCACCAGTGACCTGACACCATTAACGGCCGGGGAGCTGTTTTTT
CATSDLTPLTAGELFF
>many|TRBV11-2|TRBJ2-7|.
TGTGCCAGCAGCTTAACGGACGGGAACTACGAGCAGTACTTC
CASSLTDGNYEQYF
>many|TRBV11-2|TRBJ2-7|TRBD2
TGTGCCAGCAGCCCCCCCGGGGCCGGGACTAGCGGGAGAGGGTACGAGCAGTACTTC
CASSPPGAGTSGRGYEQYF
>.|TRBV6-5|TRBJ1-2|.
TGTGCCAGCAGTTACACGACAGTGCCCTCGGGAGGCTACGCCTTC
CASSYTTVPSGGYAF
>.|TRBV10-3|TRBJ2-5|TRBD2
TGTGCCATCAGTGAGTGGGGGAGGGAGGACCAACAGACCCAGTACTTC
CAISEWGREDQQTQYF
>many|TRBV19|TRBJ1-1|.
TGTGCCAGTACCGATCGGGGGGCTGTGAACACTGAAGCTTTCTTT
CASTDRGAVNTEAFF
>.|TRBV7-2|TRBJ1-5|TRBD1
TGTGCCAGCAGTTTTGACAGGGGCGGTCAGCCCCAGCATTTT
CASSFDRGGQPQHF
>.|TRBV7-2|TRBJ1-2|TRBD1
TGTGCCAGCAGCGGACCCGACAGGGCTAACTATGGCTACACCTTC
CASSGPDRANYGYTF
>many|TRBV9|TRBJ2-1|TRBD2
TGTGCCAGCAGCGGGACTAGCGGGCGGAACAATGAGCAGTTCTTC
CASSGTSGRNNEQFF
>.|TRBV24-1|TRBJ1-2|.
TGTGCCACCAGTGAACCCCTAGCGGGGGCGGAGGAAGATGGCTACACCTTC
CATSEPLAGAEEDGYTF
>.|TRBV24-1|TRBJ1-5|.
TGTGCCACCAGTGATTTAGGGGTCAATCAGCCCCAGCATTTT
CATSDLGVNQPQHF
>few|TRBV7-3|TRBJ1-6|.
TGTGCCAGCAGCATCACCGGGCCGATTAATTCACCCCTCCACTTT
CASSITGPINSPLHF
>many|TRBV5-1|TRBJ2-5|TRBD2
TGCGCCAGCACCAGAGCGGGAGGGGACGAGACCCAGTACTTC
CASTRAGGDETQYF
>.|TRBV19|TRBJ1-3|.
TGTGCCAGTAGGCCAGGGGTGAACACCATATATTTT
CASRPGVNTIYF
>.|TRBV19|TRBJ1-6|.
TGTGCCAGTAGTTTTGTTCGAGGACCCCTCCACTTT
CASSFVRGPLHF
>.|TRBV20-1|TRBJ2-7|.
TGCAGTGCTAGAGATTTGGGCGCAGGGACCTACGAGCAGTACTTC
CSARDLGAGTYEQYF
>.|TRBV19|TRBJ1-5|.
TGTGCCAGTAGTATACATGAGAGCCCAAGTCAGCCCCAGCATTTT
CASSIHESPSQPQHF
>many|TRBV12-3/TRBV12-4|TRBJ2-5|.
TGTGCCAGCAGTCTCGTGGGACAAGAGACCCAGTACTTC
CASSLVGQETQYF
>.|TRBV4-2|TRBJ2-7|TRBD2
TGTGCCAGCAGCCAACCTCCGTTAGCGGGGGGAAACGAGCAGTACTTC
CASSQPPLAGGNEQYF
>many|TRBV7-9|TRBJ2-5|.
TGTGCCAGCAGCTTAGGAGGCGGGACCCAGTACTTC
CASSLGGGTQYF
>many|TRBV5-1|TRBJ2-5|TRBD2
TGCGCCAGCAGCTTGGGCGACTCGGGACTAGGTGGCTTGGAGACCCAGTACTTC
CASSLGDSGLGGLETQYF
>few|TRBV20-1|TRBJ2-2|TRBD1
TGCAGTGCGGGACAGGGCACCGGGGAGCTGTTTTTT
CSAGQGTGELFF
>.|TRBV10-1|TRBJ2-5|.
TGCGCCAGCAAGGGGATTGAGCGGGAGACCCAGTACTTC
CASKGIERETQYF
>few|TRBV5-5|TRBJ1-3|.
TGTGCCAGCAGCTCGCTGGGTGGAGGAAACACCATATATTTT
CASSSLGGGNTIYF
>many|TRBV19|TRBJ2-7|TRBD1
TGTGCCAGTAGTCCGGACAGGATCTCCTACGAGCAGTACTTC
CASSPDRISYEQYF
>many|TRBV24-1|TRBJ2-3|TRBD2
TGTGCCACCAGTGATTTGCTGATCTTACTAGCGGGAGGGGGGCGCACAGATACGCAGTATTTT
CATSDLLILLAGGGRTDTQYF
>medium-sized|TRBV24-1|TRBJ2-7|TRBD1
TGTGCCACCAGTGATTCCGGGACAGGGGGGTACGAGCAGTACTTC
CATSDSGTGGYEQYF
>many|TRBV15|TRBJ2-1|.
TGTGCCACCAGCAGAGATGCGTGGATCTCCTACAATGAGCAGTTCTTC
CATSRDAWISYNEQFF
>many|TRBV20-1|TRBJ2-4|.
TGCAGTGCTCCCCGGACAGGGAGGGGTAACATTCAGTACTTC
CSAPRTGRGNIQYF
>.|TRBV9|TRBJ1-4|.
TGTGCCAGCAGCGTAGGTGGTTTCAATGAAAAACTGTTTTTT
CASSVGGFNEKLFF
>.|TRBV25-1|TRBJ2-7|.
TGTGCCAGCAGTGAATCGAGGGGATTTGACGAGCAGTACTTC
CASSESRGFDEQYF
>many|TRBV20-1|TRBJ2-4|.
TGCAGTGCGAATAGCGGAGAGAAGGTCAAAAACATTCAGTACTTC
CSANSGEKVKNIQYF